This T cell receptor (beta chain) was found in a study of vaccination and CD4 T cells after COVID-19. In the study overall: Post-vaccination specimens were collected at a median of approximately 66 days following dose two (range 14 to 241).

Trimming pared 6 bases from V and 2 bases from J, leaving 11 bases between. Per the germline V gene, CDR1 is MNHNS and CDR2 is SASEGT. The CDR3 consists of 13 residues. At the Johns Hopkins FTIC core, DNA taken from cultured CD4+ T cells was sequenced by way of the Oncomine TCR Beta short-read assay. Genomic DNA was drawn out of CD4+ T cells grown in culture. TCRdb re-analysed the PCR reads in MiXCR, keeping a single row per CDR3 protein. The sample has over 12,000 distinct CDR3 sequences; 43% are singletons. This clonotype was seen a few times. Antigen specificity is unknown. Specified treatment: roughly 11-day PBMC culture with coronavirus spike peptide pools or control peptides (ViraFEST assay).

The sequenced sample was CD4+ T cells from blood, cultured in vitro. The clonotype was recovered from a human donor who had recovered from COVID-19. The chain employs TRBV6-1 and TRBJ2-7, with D uncertain. CDR3 loop: CASRTGAAYEQYF. The CDR3 DNA sequence: TGTGCCAGCAGAACCGGAGCCGCCTACGAGCAGTACTTC.